In this sample, the clone carrying this T cell receptor beta chain turned up a few times. Its antigen is not identified. Germline V CDR1 and CDR2: SGHAT, FQNNGV. V shed 1 base and J shed 7 bases, with 7 bases lying between them. The CDR3 is made up of 12 amino acids. The protocol was immunoSEQ multiplex PCR, while the TCRdb copy is restricted to in-frame clones and leaves out a portion. This table has 60,000 to 70,000 clones, roughly 86% appearing once. These data belong to a study of identifying expanded T cells in peripheral blood. Study outcomes and limitations: Across healthy donors, higher total template counts meant significantly greater roughly two-week count variance. Roughly 1.1 clones differed between technical replicates, versus about 17 and 20 over time.

The origin of this receptor is a person aged 18 to 70 in good health. Sequencing was performed on blood. This chain uses TRBV11-2 with TRBJ1-1; unclear D gene. DNA for the CDR3: TGTGCCAGCAGCTTAGTGTTCGGTGAAGCTTTCTTT. It specifies CASSLVFGEAFF.